This T cell receptor (beta chain) stems from a study of beta chain features in type 1 diabetes. Overall study results and limits: There was a moderate but significant shortening of TCRB CDR3s in all four CD4+ subsets of Type 1 diabetes patients.

cDNA synthesis used the whole RNA isolate, giving expressed TCRB sequences. The data were produced by immunoSEQ multiplex PCR, yet TCRdb's version contains in-frame clones alone and is incomplete. Of around 190,000 clones in the sample, about 12% were seen once. This clone was seen a handful of times. The antigen is unknown. CDR1 and CDR2 (germline): KGHSH, LQKENI. V lost 3 bases and J lost 5; bases outside the gene matches: 4. The CDR3 spans 14 residues. The TCR comes from a woman under 30 in good health. The sample consisted of central memory CD4+ T cells from blood. The V and J genes are TRBV18 and TRBJ2-1; 7 nucleotides agree with TRBD2. In DNA, the CDR3 is TGTGCCAGCTCACCGTCTAGCGGAGACAATGAGCAGTTCTTC. Amino acids: CASSPSSGDNEQFF.